A selection of T cell receptor beta chains follows, all from one sample in a study of cytomegalovirus exposure and HLA in healthy donors. Some clones are missing from TCRdb's copy, which holds only in-frame ones; the method was immunoSEQ multiplex PCR. The sample has about 150,000 clones; approximately 81% are singletons. What was sequenced was PBMCs. The origin of the receptors is a boy aged 2-15 years in good health and CMV-seronegative. Each CDR3 is given with its conserved first and last residue. A D gene is named only where the DNA matches it firmly.

TRBJ2-7 | TRBV6-5 | TRBD1 | CASHTGTAYEQYF | TGTGCCAGTCATACCGGGACAGCCTACGAGCAGTACTTC
TRBJ2-1 | TRBV19 | TRBD2 | CASSVRTSGSRALRSYNEQFF | TGTGCCAGTAGTGTAAGGACTAGCGGGAGCCGGGCTCTACGTTCCTACAATGAGCAGTTCTTC
TRBJ2-3 | TRBV18 | . | CASSPPLAADTQYF | TGTGCCAGCTCACCCCCTCTGGCCGCAGATACGCAGTATTTT
TRBJ1-2 | TRBV4-2 | . | CATSPAGQNYGYTF | TGTGCCACCTCCCCGGCGGGGCAGAACTATGGCTACACCTTC
TRBJ2-7 | TRBV11-3 | . | CASGSNAGQSSYEQYF | TGTGCCAGCGGGTCTAACGCGGGACAGAGCTCCTACGAGCAGTACTTC
TRBJ2-7 | TRBV5-1 | TRBD1 | CASSLADRGYEQYF | TGCGCCAGCAGCTTGGCTGACAGGGGATACGAGCAGTACTTC
TRBJ1-1 | TRBV10-3 | TRBD1 | CAIGDRMNTEAFF | TGTGCCATCGGGGACAGGATGAACACTGAAGCTTTCTTT
TRBJ2-6 | TRBV5-3 | TRBD2 | CARSPSGREGPGANVLTF | TGTGCCAGAAGCCCGTCGGGGCGGGAGGGCCCTGGGGCCAACGTCCTGACTTTC
TRBJ2-7 | TRBV7-3 | . | CASSLLASYEQYF | TGTGCCAGCAGCTTACTAGCCTCCTACGAGCAGTACTTC
TRBJ1-2 | TRBV15 | . | CATSRARGPNYGYTF | TGTGCCACCAGCAGGGCTAGGGGCCCTAACTATGGCTACACCTTC
TRBJ2-3 | TRBV5-1 | . | CASRRGYDTDTQYF | TGCGCCAGCAGACGAGGGTATGACACAGATACGCAGTATTTT
TRBJ1-5 | TRBV5-6 | TRBD1 | CASSFRQGINQPQHF | TGTGCCAGCAGCTTCAGACAGGGGATCAATCAGCCCCAGCATTTT
TRBJ1-1 | TRBV5-4 | . | CASRLGRAGNSEAFF | TGTGCCAGCAGACTCGGACGGGCGGGAAACTCTGAAGCTTTCTTT
TRBJ2-7 | TRBV7-2 | . | CASSLVVSYEQYF | TGTGCCAGCAGCTTAGTAGTTTCCTACGAGCAGTACTTC
TRBJ2-7 | TRBV14 | . | CASSQPGVGEQYF | TGTGCCAGCAGCCAACCGGGAGTCGGCGAGCAGTACTTC
TRBJ1-2 | TRBV29-1 | . | CSVAGKPADGYTF | TGCAGCGTCGCGGGAAAACCGGCGGACGGCTACACCTTC
TRBJ2-2 | TRBV7-8 | . | CASRTNRAYTGELFF | TGTGCCAGCAGAACTAACAGGGCGTACACCGGGGAGCTGTTTTTT
TRBJ1-2 | TRBV6-5 | TRBD1 | CASSRQGTHGYTF | TGTGCCAGCAGCAGACAGGGGACCCATGGCTACACCTTC
TRBJ2-7 | TRBV2 | TRBD2 | CASNPTSGSESEQYF | TGTGCCAGCAACCCGACTAGCGGGAGTGAATCCGAGCAGTACTTC
TRBJ2-7 | TRBV6-5 | . | CASSLRTSYEQYF | TGTGCCAGCAGTTTAAGGACATCCTACGAGCAGTACTTC
TRBJ2-2 | TRBV9 | TRBD2 | CASSPRLAGPGELFF | TGTGCCAGCAGCCCCCGACTAGCTGGACCCGGGGAGCTGTTTTTT
TRBJ2-1 | TRBV28 | TRBD2 | CASSPGARTSGRVPYNEQFF | TGTGCCAGCAGTCCAGGGGCCCGGACTAGCGGGAGGGTTCCCTACAATGAGCAGTTCTTC
TRBJ2-1 | TRBV27 | . | CASSLSGWETRGHEQFF | TGTGCCAGCAGTTTATCGGGGTGGGAGACTCGAGGTCATGAGCAGTTCTTC
TRBJ2-1 | TRBV4-3 | TRBD2 | CASSQVVQGAGGNNEQFF | TGCGCCAGCAGCCAAGTTGTCCAAGGGGCGGGAGGGAACAATGAGCAGTTCTTC
TRBJ2-3 | TRBV7-3 | TRBD2 | CASSLTGGGAGDTQYF | TGTGCCAGCAGCTTAACGGGGGGGGGAGCCGGAGATACGCAGTATTTT
TRBJ1-2 | TRBV19 | TRBD1 | CASSLLTGQGYGYTF | TGTGCCAGTAGTCTCCTCACTGGACAGGGCTATGGCTACACCTTC
TRBJ1-1 | TRBV5-4 | TRBD1 | CASSLSFGTGVWSTEAFF | TGTGCCAGCAGCTTGAGCTTTGGGACAGGCGTGTGGAGCACTGAAGCTTTCTTT